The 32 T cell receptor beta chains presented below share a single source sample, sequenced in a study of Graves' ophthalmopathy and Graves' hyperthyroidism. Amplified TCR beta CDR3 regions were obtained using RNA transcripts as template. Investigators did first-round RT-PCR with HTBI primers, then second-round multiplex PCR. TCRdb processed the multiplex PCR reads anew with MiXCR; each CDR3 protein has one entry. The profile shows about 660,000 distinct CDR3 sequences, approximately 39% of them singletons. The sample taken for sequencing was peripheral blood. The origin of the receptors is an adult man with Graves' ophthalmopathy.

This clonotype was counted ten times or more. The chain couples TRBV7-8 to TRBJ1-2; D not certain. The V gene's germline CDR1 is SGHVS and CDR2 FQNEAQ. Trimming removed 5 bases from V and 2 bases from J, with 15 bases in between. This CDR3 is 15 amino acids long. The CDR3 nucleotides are TGTGCCAGCAGCGAGACACAAACCGGGAACTATGGCTACACCTTC. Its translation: CASSETQTGNYGYTF.

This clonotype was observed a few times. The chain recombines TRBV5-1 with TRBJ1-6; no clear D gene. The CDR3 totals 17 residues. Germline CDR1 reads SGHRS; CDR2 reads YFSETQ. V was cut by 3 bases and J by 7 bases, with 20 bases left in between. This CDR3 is CASSSSDVSGTNSPLHF. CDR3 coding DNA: TGCGCCAGCAGCTCCTCGGATGTTTCCGGAACGAATTCACCCCTCCACTTT.

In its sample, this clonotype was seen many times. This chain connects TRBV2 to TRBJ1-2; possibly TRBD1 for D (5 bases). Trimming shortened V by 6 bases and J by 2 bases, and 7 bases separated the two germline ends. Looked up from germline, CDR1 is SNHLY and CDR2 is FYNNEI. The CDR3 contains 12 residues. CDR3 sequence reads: CASSWGNYGYTF. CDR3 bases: TGTGCCAGCAGCTGGGGCAACTATGGCTACACCTTC.

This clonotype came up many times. CDR3 residues: CASIPGGSGELFF. The CDR3 DNA sequence: TGTGCCAGCATCCCCGGGGGGTCCGGGGAGCTGTTTTTT. The chain uses TRBV11-2 and TRBJ2-2, with 7 positions matching TRBD2. The CDR3 loop spans 13 amino acids. J lost 6 bases, V lost 7 bases, and 5 bases had no gene match. CDR1 is SGHAT, CDR2 FQNNGV, per germline.

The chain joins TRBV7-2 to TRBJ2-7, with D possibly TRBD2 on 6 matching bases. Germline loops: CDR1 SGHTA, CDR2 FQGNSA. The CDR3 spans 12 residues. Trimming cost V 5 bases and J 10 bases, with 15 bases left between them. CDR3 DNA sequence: TGTGCCAGCAGCAAGGGGCAGGGACTTCAGTACTTC. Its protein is CASSKGQGLQYF.

The CDR3 here is CASSERTLGGYTF. CDR3 DNA: TGTGCCAGCAGCGAGCGGACTCTCGGGGGCTACACCTTC. The chain is built from TRBV3-1 and TRBJ1-2, with no clear D. The V end lost 5 bases, the J end lost 8 bases, and 15 bases lay between the germline ends. This CDR3 contains 13 residues. The germline gives CDR1 LGHDT, CDR2 YNNKEL (reference sequence).

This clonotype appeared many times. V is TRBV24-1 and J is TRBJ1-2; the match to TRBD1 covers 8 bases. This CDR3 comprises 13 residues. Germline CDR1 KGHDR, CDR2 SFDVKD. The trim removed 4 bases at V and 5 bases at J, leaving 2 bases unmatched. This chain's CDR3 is CATSEGQGYGYTF. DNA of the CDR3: TGTGCCACCAGTGAAGGACAGGGATATGGCTACACCTTC.

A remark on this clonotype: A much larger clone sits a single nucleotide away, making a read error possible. The CDR3 region is CASSPEGRGPQETRYF. In DNA form, the CDR3 reads TGTGCCAGCAGCCCAGAGGGGCGGGGGCCCCAAGAGACCCGGTACTTC. The V gene is TRBV7-3, the J gene TRBJ2-5; D is possibly TRBD2 (7 bases). Germline values: CDR1 SGHTA, CDR2 FQGTGA. CDR3 length: 16 residues.

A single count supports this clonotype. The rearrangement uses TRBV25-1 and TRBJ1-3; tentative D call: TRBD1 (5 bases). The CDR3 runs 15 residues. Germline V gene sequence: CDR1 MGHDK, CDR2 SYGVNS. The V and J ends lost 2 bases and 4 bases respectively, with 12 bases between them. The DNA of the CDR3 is TGTGCCAGCAGTGAAGGGACCCCGAGCGGAAACACCATATATTTT. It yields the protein CASSEGTPSGNTIYF.

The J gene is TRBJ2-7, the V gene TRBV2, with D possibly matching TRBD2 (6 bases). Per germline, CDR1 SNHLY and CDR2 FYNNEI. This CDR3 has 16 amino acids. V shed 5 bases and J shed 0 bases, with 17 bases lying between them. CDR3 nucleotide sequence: TGTGCCAGCAGTCCCCTCCCTTTGGGGGGCTCCTACGAGCAGTACTTC. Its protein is CASSPLPLGGSYEQYF. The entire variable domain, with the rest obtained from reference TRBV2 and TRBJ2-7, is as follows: EPEVTQTPSHQVTQMGQEVILRCVPISNHLYFYWYRQILGQKVEFLVSFYNNEISEKSEIFDDQFSVERPDGSNFTLKIRSTKLEDSAMYFCASSPLPLGGSYEQYFGPGTRLTVT.

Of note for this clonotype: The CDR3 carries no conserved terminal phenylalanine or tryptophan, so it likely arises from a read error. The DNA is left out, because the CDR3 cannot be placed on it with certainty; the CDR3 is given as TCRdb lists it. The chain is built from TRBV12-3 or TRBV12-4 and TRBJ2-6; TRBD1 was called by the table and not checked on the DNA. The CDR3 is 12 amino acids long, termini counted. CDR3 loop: CASSRPPKFGTS.

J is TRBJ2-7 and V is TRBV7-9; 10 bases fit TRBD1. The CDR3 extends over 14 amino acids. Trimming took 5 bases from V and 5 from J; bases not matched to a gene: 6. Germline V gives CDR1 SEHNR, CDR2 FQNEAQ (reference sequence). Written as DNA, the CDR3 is TGTGCCAGCAGCCGTGGACAGGGGGTCGACGAGCAGTACTTC. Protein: CASSRGQGVDEQYF.

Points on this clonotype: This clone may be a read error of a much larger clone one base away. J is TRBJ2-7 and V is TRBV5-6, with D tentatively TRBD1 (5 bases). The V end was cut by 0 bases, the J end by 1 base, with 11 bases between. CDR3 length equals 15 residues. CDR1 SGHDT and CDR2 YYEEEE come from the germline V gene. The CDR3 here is CASSLVRAYSYEQYF. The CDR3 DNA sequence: TGTGCCAGCAGCTTGGTCAGGGCCTATTCCTACGAGCAGTACTTC.

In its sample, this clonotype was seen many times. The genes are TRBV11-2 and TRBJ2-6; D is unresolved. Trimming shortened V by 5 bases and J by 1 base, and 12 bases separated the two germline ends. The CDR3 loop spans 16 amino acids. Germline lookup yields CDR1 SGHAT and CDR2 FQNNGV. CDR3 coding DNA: TGTGCCAGCAGCCCGAATCCCCCGTCTGGGGCCAACGTCCTGACTTTC. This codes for CASSPNPPSGANVLTF.

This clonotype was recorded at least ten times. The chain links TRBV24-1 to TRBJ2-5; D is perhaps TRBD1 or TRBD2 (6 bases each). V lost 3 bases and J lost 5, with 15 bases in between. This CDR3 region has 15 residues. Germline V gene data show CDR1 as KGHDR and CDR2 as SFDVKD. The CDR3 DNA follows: TGTGCCACCAGTGATCAAGGGGGGTCTGGGGAGACCCAGTACTTC. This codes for CATSDQGGSGETQYF.

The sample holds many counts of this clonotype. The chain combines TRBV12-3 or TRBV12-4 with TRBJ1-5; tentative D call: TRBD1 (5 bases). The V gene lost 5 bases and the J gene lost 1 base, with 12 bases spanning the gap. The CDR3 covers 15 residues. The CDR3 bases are TGTGCCAGCAGTGAATGGACACGCAGCAATCAGCCCCAGCATTTT. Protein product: CASSEWTRSNQPQHF.

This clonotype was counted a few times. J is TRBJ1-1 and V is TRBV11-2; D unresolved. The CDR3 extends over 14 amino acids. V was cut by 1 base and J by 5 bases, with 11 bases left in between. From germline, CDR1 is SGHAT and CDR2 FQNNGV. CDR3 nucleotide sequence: TGTGCCAGCAGCTTAGTCGAGGGAAGAACTGAAGCTTTCTTT. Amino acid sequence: CASSLVEGRTEAFF.

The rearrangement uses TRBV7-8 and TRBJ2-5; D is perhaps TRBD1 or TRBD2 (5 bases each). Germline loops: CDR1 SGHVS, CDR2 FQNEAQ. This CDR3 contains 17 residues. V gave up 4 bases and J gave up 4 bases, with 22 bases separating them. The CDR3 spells CASSSIPGYSGAETQYF. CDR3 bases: TGTGCCAGCAGCTCTATTCCGGGTTACTCCGGGGCAGAGACCCAGTACTTC.

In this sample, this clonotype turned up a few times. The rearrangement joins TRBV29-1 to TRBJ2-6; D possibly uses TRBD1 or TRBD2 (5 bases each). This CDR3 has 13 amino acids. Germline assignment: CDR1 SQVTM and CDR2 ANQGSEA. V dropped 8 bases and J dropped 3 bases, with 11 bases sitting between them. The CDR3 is CSLRGDGANVLTF. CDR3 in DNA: TGCAGCTTGAGAGGGGATGGGGCCAACGTCCTGACTTTC.

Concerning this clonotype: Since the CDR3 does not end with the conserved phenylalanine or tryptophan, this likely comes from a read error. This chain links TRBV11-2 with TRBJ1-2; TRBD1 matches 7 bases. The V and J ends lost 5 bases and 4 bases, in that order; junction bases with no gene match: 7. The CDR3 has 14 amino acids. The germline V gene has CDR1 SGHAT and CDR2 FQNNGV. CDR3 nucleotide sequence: TGTGCCAGCAGCATAAACAGGGGTGGCTATGGCTACACCCTC. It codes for CASSINRGGYGYTL.

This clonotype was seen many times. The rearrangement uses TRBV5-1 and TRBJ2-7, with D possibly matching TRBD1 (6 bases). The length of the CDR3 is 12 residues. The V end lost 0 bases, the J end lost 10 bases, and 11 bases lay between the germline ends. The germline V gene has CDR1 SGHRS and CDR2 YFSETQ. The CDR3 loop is CASSLAGDNQYF. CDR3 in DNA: TGCGCCAGCAGCTTGGCCGGGGACAACCAGTACTTC.

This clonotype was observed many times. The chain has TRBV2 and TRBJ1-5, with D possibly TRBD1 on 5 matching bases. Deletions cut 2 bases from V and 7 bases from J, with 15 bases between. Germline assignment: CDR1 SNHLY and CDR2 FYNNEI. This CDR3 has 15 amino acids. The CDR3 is CASSETAGMVQPQHF. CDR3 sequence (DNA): TGTGCCAGCAGTGAAACGGCAGGGATGGTCCAGCCCCAGCATTTT.

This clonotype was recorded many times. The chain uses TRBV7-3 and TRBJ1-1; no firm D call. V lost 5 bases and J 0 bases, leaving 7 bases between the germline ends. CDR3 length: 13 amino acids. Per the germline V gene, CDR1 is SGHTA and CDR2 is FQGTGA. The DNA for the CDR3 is TGTGCCAGCAGCCAAAATTTGAACACTGAAGCTTTCTTT. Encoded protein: CASSQNLNTEAFF.

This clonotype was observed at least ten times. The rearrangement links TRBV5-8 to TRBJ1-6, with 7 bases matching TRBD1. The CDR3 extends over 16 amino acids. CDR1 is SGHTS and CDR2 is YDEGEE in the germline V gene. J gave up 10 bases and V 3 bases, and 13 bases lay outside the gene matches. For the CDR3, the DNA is TGTGCCAGCAGCTCGACCTCGGGACAGAGCTACTCACCCCTCCACTTT. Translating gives CASSSTSGQSYSPLHF.

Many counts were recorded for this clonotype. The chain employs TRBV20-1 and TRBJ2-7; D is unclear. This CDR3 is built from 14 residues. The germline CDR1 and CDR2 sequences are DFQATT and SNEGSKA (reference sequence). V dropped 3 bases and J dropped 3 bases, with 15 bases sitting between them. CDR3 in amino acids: CSASARNLVYEQYF. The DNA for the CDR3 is TGCAGTGCTAGTGCCCGGAATTTAGTCTACGAGCAGTACTTC.

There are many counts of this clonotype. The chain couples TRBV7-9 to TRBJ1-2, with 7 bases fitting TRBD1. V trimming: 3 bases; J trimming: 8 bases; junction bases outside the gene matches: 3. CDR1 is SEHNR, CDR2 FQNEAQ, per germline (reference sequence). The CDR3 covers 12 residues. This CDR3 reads CASSFTGEGYTF. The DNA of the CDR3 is TGTGCCAGCAGCTTTACAGGGGAGGGCTACACCTTC.

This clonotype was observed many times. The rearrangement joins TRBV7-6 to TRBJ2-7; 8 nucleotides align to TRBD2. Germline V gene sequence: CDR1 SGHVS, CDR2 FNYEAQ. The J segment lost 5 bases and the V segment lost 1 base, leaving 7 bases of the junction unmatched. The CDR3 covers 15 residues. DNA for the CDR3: TGTGCCAGCAGCTTAGGGTCGGGGGGGAATCACGAGCAGTACTTC. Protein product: CASSLGSGGNHEQYF.

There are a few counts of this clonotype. CDR3 loop: CASSLLGANVLTF. As DNA, the CDR3 is TGTGCCAGCAGCCTTCTCGGGGCCAACGTCCTGACTTTC. The gene calls are TRBV3-1 and TRBJ2-6; D is uncertain. Per germline, CDR1 LGHDT and CDR2 YNNKEL (reference sequence). Between the trimmed V and J ends, which lost 4 bases and 4 bases, there was a span of 5 bases. The CDR3 extends over 13 amino acids. Complete variable domain (other parts from reference TRBV3-1 and TRBJ2-6): DTAVSQTPKYLVTQMGNDKSIKCEQNLGHDTMYWYKQDSKKFLKIMFSYNNKELIINETVPNRFSPKSPDKAHLNLHINSLELGDSAVYFCASSLLGANVLTFGAGSRLTVL.

The CDR3 loop is CASSEDLGRYEQYF. CDR3 DNA: TGTGCCAGCAGTGAAGACCTAGGACGGTACGAGCAGTACTTC. The chain has TRBV2 and TRBJ2-7; D unresolved. CDR3 length: 14 residues. Trimming pared 1 base from V and 4 bases from J, leaving 11 bases between. In germline, CDR1 is SNHLY, CDR2 FYNNEI. Full variable domain (missing parts from reference TRBV2 and TRBJ2-7): EPEVTQTPSHQVTQMGQEVILRCVPISNHLYFYWYRQILGQKVEFLVSFYNNEISEKSEIFDDQFSVERPDGSNFTLKIRSTKLEDSAMYFCASSEDLGRYEQYFGPGTRLTVT.

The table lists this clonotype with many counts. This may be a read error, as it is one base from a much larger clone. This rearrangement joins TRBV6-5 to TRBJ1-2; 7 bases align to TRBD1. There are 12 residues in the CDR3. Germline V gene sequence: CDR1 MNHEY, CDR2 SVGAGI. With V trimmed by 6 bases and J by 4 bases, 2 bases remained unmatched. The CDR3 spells CASRGQIYGYTF. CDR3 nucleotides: TGTGCCAGCAGGGGACAGATCTATGGCTACACCTTC.

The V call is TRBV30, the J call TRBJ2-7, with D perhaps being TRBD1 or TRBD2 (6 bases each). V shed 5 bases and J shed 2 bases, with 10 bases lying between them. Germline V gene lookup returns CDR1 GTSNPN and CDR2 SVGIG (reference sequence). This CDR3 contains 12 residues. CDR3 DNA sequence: TGTGCCTGGGGGGGGCCCACCTACGAGCAGTACTTC. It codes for CAWGGPTYEQYF.

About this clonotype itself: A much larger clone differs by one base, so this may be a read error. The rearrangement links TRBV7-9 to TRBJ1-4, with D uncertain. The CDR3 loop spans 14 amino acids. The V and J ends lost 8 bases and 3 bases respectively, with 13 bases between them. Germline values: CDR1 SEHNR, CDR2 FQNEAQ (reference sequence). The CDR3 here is CASALRISNEKLFF. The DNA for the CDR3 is TGTGCCAGCGCCCTGAGGATATCTAATGAAAAACTGTTTTTT. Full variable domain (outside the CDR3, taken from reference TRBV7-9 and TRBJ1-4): DTGVSQNPRHKITKRGQNVTFRCDPISEHNRLYWYRQTLGQGPEFLTYFQNEAQLEKSRLLSDRFSAERPKGSFSTLEIQRTEQGDSAMYLCASALRISNEKLFFGSGTQLSVL.